This T cell receptor (beta chain) was retrieved from a study of T cell changes during pregnancy in multiple sclerosis. The CDR3 spans 19 residues. Germline V gives CDR1 LGHNA, CDR2 YNFKEQ. V shed 3 bases and J shed 0 bases, with 22 bases lying between them. TCRdb keeps only in-frame clones here, not all; method: immunoSEQ multiplex PCR. This table holds more than 80,000 clones, approximately 90% found once. This rearrangement joins TRBV4-2 to TRBJ2-3; a weak D match, TRBD2 (6 bases). The sequencing here drew on peripheral blood, taken after pregnancy. This receptor was identified in a female donor with multiple sclerosis, enrolled in a pregnancy study. The CDR3 DNA follows: TGTGCCAGCAGCCAGGGTAATCGAGATTTTAGCGGCAGCACAGATACGCAGTATTTT. Protein product: CASSQGNRDFSGSTDTQYF.